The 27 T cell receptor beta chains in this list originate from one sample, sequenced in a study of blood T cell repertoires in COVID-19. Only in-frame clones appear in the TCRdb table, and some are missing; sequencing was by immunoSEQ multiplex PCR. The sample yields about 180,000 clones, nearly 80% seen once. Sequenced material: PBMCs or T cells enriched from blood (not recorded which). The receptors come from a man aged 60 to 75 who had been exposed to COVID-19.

CDR3 DNA sequence: TGTGCCCTCCAAGGACAGGGGCCCACCGGGGAGCTGTTTTTT. Translation: CALQGQGPTGELFF. This chain links TRBV11-1 with TRBJ2-2; 9 nucleotides match TRBD1. Germline values: CDR1 SGHAT, CDR2 FQDESV (reference sequence). CDR3 length: 14 amino acids. Germline trimming cut 11 bases from V and 4 bases from J; bases unmatched to any gene: 8.

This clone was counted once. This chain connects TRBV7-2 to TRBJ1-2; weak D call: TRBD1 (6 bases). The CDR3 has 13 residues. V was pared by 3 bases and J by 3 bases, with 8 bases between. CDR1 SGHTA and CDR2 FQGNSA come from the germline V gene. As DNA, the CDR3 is TGTGCCAGCAGCTTCAGGGGCGACTATGGCTACACCTTC. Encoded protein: CASSFRGDYGYTF.

This CDR3 reads CASSPGGPGEQYF. The DNA for the CDR3 is TGTGCCAGCAGCCCCGGTGGGCCCGGAGAGCAGTACTTC. The genes are TRBV7-6 and TRBJ2-7, with D unclear. V lost 5 bases to trimming and J lost 7 bases, with 15 bases between them. Looked up from germline, CDR1 is SGHVS and CDR2 is FNYEAQ. The CDR3 has 13 amino acids.

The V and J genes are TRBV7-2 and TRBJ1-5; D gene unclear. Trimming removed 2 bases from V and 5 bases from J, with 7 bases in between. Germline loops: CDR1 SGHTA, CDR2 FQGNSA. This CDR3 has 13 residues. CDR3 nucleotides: TGTGCCAGCAGCTTACTAATTGATCAGCCCCAGCATTTT. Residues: CASSLLIDQPQHF.

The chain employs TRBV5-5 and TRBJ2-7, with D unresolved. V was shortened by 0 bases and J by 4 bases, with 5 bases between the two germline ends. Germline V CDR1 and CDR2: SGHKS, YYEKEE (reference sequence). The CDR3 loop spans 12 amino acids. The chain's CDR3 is CASSLGLYEQYF. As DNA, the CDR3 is TGTGCCAGCAGCTTGGGGCTTTACGAGCAGTACTTC.

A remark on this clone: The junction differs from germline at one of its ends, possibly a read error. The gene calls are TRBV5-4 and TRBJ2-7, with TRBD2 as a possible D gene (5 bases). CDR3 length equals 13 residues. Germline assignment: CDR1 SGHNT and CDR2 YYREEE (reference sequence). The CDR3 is CVSSLDRTLEQYF. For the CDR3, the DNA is TGTGTCAGCAGCTTGGATAGGACTCTCGAGCAGTACTTC.

In nucleotides, the CDR3 is TGTGCCAGCAGCTTAGACAGGGGGCTATACGAGCAGTACTTC. Protein: CASSLDRGLYEQYF. The chain is built from TRBV7-6 and TRBJ2-7, with 9 bases that match TRBD1. The CDR3 runs to 14 residues. V lost 1 base to trimming and J lost 4 bases; unmatched junction nucleotides: 2. In germline, CDR1 is SGHVS, CDR2 FNYEAQ.

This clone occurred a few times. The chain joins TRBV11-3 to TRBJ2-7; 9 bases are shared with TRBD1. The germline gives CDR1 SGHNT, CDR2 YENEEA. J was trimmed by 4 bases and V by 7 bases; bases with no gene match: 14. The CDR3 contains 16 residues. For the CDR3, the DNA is TGTGCCAGCAACAAATCCCCGGGGACAGGGTTATACGAGCAGTACTTC. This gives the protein CASNKSPGTGLYEQYF.

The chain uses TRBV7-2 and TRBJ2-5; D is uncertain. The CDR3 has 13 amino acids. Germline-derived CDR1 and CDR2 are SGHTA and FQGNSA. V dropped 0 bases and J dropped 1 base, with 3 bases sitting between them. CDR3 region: CASSLALQETQYF. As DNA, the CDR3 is TGTGCCAGCAGCTTAGCCCTCCAAGAGACCCAGTACTTC.

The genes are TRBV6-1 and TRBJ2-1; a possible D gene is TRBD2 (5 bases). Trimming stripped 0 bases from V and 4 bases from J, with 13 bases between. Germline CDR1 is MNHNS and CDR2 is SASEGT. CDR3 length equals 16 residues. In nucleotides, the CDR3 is TGTGCCAGCAGTGAAGCGGCGGGCCTAAGGTACAATGAGCAGTTCTTC. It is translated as CASSEAAGLRYNEQFF.

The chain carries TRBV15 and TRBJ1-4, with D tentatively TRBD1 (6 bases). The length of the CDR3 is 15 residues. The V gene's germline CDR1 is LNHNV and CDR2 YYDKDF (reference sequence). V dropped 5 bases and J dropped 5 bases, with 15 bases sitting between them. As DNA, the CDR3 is TGTGCCACCAGCGCCGCCCGGGGGGCAAATGAAAAACTGTTTTTT. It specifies CATSAARGANEKLFF.

The CDR3 DNA is TGTGCCATGGCCCCGGGATCAGAAGCTTTCTTT. Encoded protein: CAMAPGSEAFF. The chain employs TRBV7-9 and TRBJ1-1; D gene uncertain. CDR3 length equals 11 residues. Between the trimmed V and J ends, which lost 10 bases and 8 bases, there was a span of 14 bases. Germline-derived CDR1 and CDR2 are SEHNR and FQNEAQ (reference sequence).

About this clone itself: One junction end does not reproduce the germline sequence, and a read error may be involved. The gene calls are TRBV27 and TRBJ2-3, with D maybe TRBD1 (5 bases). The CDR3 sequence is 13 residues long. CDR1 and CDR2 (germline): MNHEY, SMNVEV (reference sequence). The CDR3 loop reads CASSSPGTGTQYF. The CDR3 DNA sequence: TGTGCCAGCAGTTCTCCGGGCACAGGTACGCAGTATTTT.

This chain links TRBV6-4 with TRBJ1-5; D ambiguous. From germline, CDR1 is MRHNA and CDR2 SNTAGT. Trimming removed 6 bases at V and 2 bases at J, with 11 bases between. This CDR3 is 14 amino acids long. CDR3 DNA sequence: TGTGCCAGCAGCCTCGACATGGGCAATCAGCCCCAGCATTTT. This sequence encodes CASSLDMGNQPQHF.

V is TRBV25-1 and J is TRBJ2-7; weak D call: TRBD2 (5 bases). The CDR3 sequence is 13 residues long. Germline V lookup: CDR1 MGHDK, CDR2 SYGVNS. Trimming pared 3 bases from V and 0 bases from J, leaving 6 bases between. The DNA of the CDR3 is TGTGCCAGCAGTGAGGGGAGCTCCTACGAGCAGTACTTC. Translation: CASSEGSSYEQYF.

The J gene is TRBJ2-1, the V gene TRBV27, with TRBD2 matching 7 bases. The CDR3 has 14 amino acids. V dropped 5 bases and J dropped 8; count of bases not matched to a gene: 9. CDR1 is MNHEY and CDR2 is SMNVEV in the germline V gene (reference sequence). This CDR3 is CASSRLAGVDEQFF. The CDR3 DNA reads TGTGCCAGCAGTAGACTAGCAGGAGTCGATGAGCAGTTCTTC.

CDR3 sequence reads: CATSRVRRDWREKLFF. The CDR3 DNA follows: TGTGCCACCAGCAGAGTAAGAAGGGATTGGAGGGAAAAACTGTTTTTT. The chain employs TRBV15 and TRBJ1-4; unclear D gene. V was cut by 1 base and J by 8 bases, with 17 bases left in between. The CDR3 totals 16 residues. Germline CDR1 LNHNV, CDR2 YYDKDF (reference sequence).

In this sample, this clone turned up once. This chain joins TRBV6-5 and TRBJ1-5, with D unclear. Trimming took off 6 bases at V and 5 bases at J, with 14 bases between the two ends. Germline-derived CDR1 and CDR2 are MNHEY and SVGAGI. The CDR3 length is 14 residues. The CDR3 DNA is TGTGCCAGCAGGGCGAACAGTAACTATCAGCCCCAGCATTTT. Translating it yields CASRANSNYQPQHF.

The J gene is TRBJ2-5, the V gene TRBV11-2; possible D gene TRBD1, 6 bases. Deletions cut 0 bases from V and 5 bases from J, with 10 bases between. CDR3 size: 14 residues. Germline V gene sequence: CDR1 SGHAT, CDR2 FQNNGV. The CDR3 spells CASSLERGWETQYF. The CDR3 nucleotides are TGTGCCAGCAGCTTAGAAAGGGGGTGGGAGACCCAGTACTTC.

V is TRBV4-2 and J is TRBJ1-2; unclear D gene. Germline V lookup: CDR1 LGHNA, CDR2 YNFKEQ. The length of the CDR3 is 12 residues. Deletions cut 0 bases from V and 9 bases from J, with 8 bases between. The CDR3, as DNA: TGTGCCAGCAGCCAAGATCTGAGAAGCTACACCTTC. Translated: CASSQDLRSYTF.

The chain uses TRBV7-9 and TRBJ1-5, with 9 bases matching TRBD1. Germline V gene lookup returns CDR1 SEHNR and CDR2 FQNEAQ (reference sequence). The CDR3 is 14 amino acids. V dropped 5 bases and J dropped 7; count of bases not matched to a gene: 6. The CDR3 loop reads CASSPGQGGQPQHF. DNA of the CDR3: TGTGCCAGCAGCCCGGGACAGGGTGGACAGCCCCAGCATTTT.

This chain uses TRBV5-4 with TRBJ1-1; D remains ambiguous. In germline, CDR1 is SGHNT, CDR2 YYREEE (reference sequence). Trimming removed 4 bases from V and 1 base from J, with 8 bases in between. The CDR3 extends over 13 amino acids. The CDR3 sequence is CASSLHTNTEAFF. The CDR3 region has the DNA TGTGCCAGCAGCCTGCACACGAACACTGAAGCTTTCTTT.

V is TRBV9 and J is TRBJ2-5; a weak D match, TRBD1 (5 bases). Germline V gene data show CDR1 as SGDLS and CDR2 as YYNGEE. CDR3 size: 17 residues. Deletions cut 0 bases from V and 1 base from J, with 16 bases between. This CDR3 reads CASSVEGWGRSQETQYF. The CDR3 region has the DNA TGTGCCAGCAGCGTAGAAGGTTGGGGCAGGAGCCAAGAGACCCAGTACTTC. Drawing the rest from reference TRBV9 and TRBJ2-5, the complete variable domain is DSGVTQTPKHLITATGQRVTLRCSPRSGDLSVYWYQQSLDQGLQFLIQYYNGEERAKGNILERFSAQQFPDLHSELNLSSLELGDSALYFCASSVEGWGRSQETQYFGPGTRLLVL.

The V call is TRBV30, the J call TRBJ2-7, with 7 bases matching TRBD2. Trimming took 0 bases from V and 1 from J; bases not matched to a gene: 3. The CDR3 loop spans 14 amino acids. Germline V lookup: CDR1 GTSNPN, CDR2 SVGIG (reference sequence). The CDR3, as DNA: TGTGCCTGGAGTGTACGGGAGGCGTCCTACGAGCAGTACTTC. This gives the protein CAWSVREASYEQYF.

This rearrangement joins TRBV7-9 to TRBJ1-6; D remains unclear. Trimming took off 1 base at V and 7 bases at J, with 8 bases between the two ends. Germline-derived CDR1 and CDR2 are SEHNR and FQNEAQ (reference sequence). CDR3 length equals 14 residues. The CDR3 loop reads CASSLDGGNSPLHF. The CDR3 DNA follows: TGTGCCAGCAGCTTAGATGGAGGGAATTCACCCCTCCACTTT.

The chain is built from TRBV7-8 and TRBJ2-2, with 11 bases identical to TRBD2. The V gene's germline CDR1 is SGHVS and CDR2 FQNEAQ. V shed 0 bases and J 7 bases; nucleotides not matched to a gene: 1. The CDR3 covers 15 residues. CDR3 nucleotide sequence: TGTGCCAGCAGCTTAGCTCTAGCGGGAGGCGGGGAGCTGTTTTTT. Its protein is CASSLALAGGGELFF.

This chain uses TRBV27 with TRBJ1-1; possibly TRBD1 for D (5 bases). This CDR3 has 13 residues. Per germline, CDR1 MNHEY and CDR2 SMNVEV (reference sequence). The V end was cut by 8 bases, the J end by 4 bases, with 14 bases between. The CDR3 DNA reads TGTGCCAGCCGAAGGGGCGGCGGCACTGAAGCTTTCTTT. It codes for CASRRGGGTEAFF.